This T cell receptor (beta chain) was captured by sequencing in a study of blood T cells in healthy people across ages. Germline CDR1 reads DFQATT; CDR2 reads SNEGSKA (reference sequence). V was pared by 6 bases and J by 0 bases, with 6 bases between. This CDR3 spans 11 amino acids. The table lists this clonotype with a few counts. Its specificity is unknown. The use of a sample-barcoded 5' primer and a J-beta primer mix characterized a second PCR of roughly 6 to 11 cycles. A template-switch adaptor with 12 random nucleotides tagged each cDNA molecule. MiXCR was run by TCRdb on the 5' RACE reads, yielding one entry per CDR3 protein. This sample has 950,000 to 1,200,000 distinct CDR3 sequences; roughly two fifths occur once, and the top ten carry roughly 14%. Study-wide results and limits: Getting older went along with TCR beta diversity per million T cells dropping roughly linearly.

The V and J genes are TRBV20-1 and TRBJ2-7, with D hard to call. Sequenced sample: blood. This receptor was obtained from a man aged 18 to 30 in good health. CDR3 DNA: TGCAGTGCGAAGAGCTCCTACGAGCAGTACTTC. Its translation is CSAKSSYEQYF.